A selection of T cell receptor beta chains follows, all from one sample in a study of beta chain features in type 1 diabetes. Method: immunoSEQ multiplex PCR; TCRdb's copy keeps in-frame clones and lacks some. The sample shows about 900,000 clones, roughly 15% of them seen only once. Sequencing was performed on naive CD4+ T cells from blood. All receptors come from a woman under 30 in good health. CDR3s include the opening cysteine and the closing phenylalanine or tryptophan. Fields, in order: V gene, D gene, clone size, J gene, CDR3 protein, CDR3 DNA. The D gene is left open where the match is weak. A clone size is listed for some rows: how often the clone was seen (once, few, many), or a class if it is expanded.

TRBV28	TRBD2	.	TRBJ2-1	CASSFPLRGRAHNEQFF	TGTGCCAGCAGTTTCCCCTTGCGCGGGAGGGCCCACAATGAGCAGTTCTTC
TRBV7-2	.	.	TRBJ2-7	CASSLGGGSYEQYF	TGTGCCAGCAGCTTAGGTGGGGGCTCCTACGAGCAGTACTTC
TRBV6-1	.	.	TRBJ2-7	CASSLTYEQYF	TGTGCCAGCAGCCTTACCTACGAGCAGTACTTC
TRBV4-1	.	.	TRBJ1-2	CASSQEAGQKPNYGYTF	TGCGCCAGCAGCCAAGAAGCTGGTCAAAAACCTAACTATGGCTACACCTTC
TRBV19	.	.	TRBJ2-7	CASSGDTYEQYF	TGTGCCAGTAGTGGCGACACCTACGAGCAGTACTTC
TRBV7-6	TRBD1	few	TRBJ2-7	CASSLAGTGIYEQYF	TGTGCCAGCAGCTTAGCCGGGACAGGGATCTACGAGCAGTACTTC
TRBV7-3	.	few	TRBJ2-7	CASSPGPDYEQYF	TGTGCCAGCAGCCCCGGGCCCGATTACGAGCAGTACTTC
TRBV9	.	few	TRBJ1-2	CASSTRGWGYTF	TGTGCCAGCAGCACCCGTGGTTGGGGCTACACCTTC
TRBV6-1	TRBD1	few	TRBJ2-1	CASSEWGQGNEQFF	TGTGCCAGCAGTGAATGGGGACAGGGCAATGAGCAGTTCTTC
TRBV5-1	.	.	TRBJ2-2	CASSQYTGELFF	TGCGCCAGCAGCCAATACACCGGGGAGCTGTTTTTT
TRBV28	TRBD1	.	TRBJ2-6	CASSSGGSGANVLTF	TGTGCCAGCAGCTCAGGGGGCTCTGGGGCCAACGTCCTGACTTTC
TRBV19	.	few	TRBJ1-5	CASSIDPDNQPQHF	TGTGCCAGTAGTATAGATCCAGACAATCAGCCCCAGCATTTT
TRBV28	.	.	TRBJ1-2	CASSFLGRTNYGYTF	TGTGCCAGCAGTTTCTTAGGACGGACGAACTATGGCTACACCTTC
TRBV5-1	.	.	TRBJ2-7	CASSLGGYEQYF	TGCGCCAGCAGCTTGGGGGGTTACGAGCAGTACTTC
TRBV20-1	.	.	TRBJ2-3	CSSAGRDTQYF	TGCAGTTCCGCCGGACGGGATACGCAGTATTTT
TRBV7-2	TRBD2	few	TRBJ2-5	CASSPGTSGRAIQYF	TGTGCCAGCAGCCCTGGGACTAGCGGGAGGGCGATCCAGTACTTC
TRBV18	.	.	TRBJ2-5	CASSPSEPETQYF	TGTGCCAGCTCACCAAGCGAGCCCGAGACCCAGTACTTC
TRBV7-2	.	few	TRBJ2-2	CASSLYRAHGELFF	TGTGCCAGCAGCTTATACAGGGCCCACGGGGAGCTGTTTTTT
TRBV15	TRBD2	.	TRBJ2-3	CATSTGTSGTTDTQYF	TGTGCCACCAGCACAGGGACTAGCGGGACCACAGATACGCAGTATTTT
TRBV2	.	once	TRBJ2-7	CASGVGASSYEQYF	TGTGCCAGCGGGGTGGGAGCGAGCTCCTACGAGCAGTACTTC
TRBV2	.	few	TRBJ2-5	CASSHETETQYF	TGTGCCAGCAGCCACGAAACGGAGACCCAGTACTTC
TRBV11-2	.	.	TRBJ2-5	CASSGRPGPGETQYF	TGTGCCAGCAGCGGAAGGCCGGGGCCAGGGGAGACCCAGTACTTC
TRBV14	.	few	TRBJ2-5	CASSPHTGAGETQYF	TGTGCCAGCAGCCCCCACACGGGGGCCGGAGAGACCCAGTACTTC
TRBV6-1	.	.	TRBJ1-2	CASSERRVATYGYTF	TGTGCCAGCAGTGAACGTAGGGTCGCGACTTATGGCTACACCTTC
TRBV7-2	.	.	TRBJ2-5	CASTQTGIVQETQYF	TGTGCCAGCACCCAGACGGGGATCGTACAAGAGACCCAGTACTTC
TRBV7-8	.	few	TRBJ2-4	CASSLAGVKNIQYF	TGTGCCAGCAGCTTAGCCGGGGTCAAAAACATTCAGTACTTC
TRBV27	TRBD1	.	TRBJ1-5	CASSSTGEQPQHF	TGTGCCAGCAGTTCAACAGGGGAGCAGCCCCAGCATTTT
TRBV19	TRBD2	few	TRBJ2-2	CASSILTSGTYTGELFF	TGTGCCAGTAGTATCCTGACTAGCGGGACCTACACCGGGGAGCTGTTTTTT